This T cell receptor (beta chain) was recovered during a study of blood T cells in healthy people across ages (dated by TCRdb to the mid-2010s). In terms of the full investigation: In model experiments, template switching captured about one uniquely barcoded TCR beta cDNA molecule for every two T cells. Age-related changes in TCR beta repertoire diversity were measured in the study by deep sequencing normalized with unique cDNA molecular identifiers. The donors were split into four age groups: young (average around 15 years), middle-aged (39), aged (approximately 59) and long-lived (roughly 86). To avoid experimental bias, donors of different ages were randomly spread across the sequencing lanes. Two additional independent replicas of 1 million unique cDNA reads from the same blood draw were analyzed for two donors (one aged 18 to 30 and one aged 80 or older).

About this clonotype itself: Its antigen target is currently unknown. Base qualities are not recorded, but no much larger clone differs from it by a single base.

The donors were roughly 40 Caucasian individuals from Russia, aged 6 to 90 years, who were systemically healthy. About 9.8 milliliters of peripheral blood were drawn from each donor into EDTA-treated Vacutainer tubes. Ficoll-Paque density-gradient centrifugation was used to isolate PBMCs, with at least 7 million per sample. Trizol reagent was used to extract total RNA from PBMCs, with at least 5.5 micrograms per sample. The percentages of naive CD45RAhigh/CD27high T cells were determined by flow cytometry on a PBMC aliquot from every donor. The library was obtained by 5' RACE. The sequencing machine was an Illumina HiSeq 2500. A second PCR of about 6 to 11 cycles was performed with a sample-barcoded 5' primer and a J-beta primer mix. Each TCR beta cDNA molecule received a unique molecular identifier from a template-switch 5' adaptor carrying 12 random nucleotides. Each sample yielded at least 2.5 million CDR3-containing paired-end reads. First-strand cDNA was synthesized from all RNA with the Mint cDNA synthesis kit, primed by a TRBC-specific oligonucleotide. Following uracil-DNA glycosylase treatment, all cDNA underwent a first 18-cycle PCR with the universal primers M1SS and BC2_uni_R. As for the original processing: Each sample was normalized by randomly selecting 1 million high-quality reads, each carrying a distinct molecular identifier. Reads sharing molecular identifiers were discarded rather than binned into consensus sequences. CDR3 identification, clonotype clustering and error correction used MiTCR with a Q25 quality threshold and the strictest error-elimination algorithm. A nonparametric unseen species model with Euler transformation was used to estimate lower-bound total TCR beta diversity. TCRdb itself trimmed the public reads at Q25 with fastp, ran MiXCR and retained productive beta chains. Under each unique CDR3 protein, matching rows form one entry showing the most common genes and DNA. The V and J calls and clone size are TCRdb's, not the authors'. The sample data list about a million distinct CDR3 sequences, and roughly 51% of these were observed just once. The ten largest make up 20% to 25% of the sample.

The full study reports these points: Because the CMV infection status of the donors was unknown, age-related changes in expanded clonotypes may potentially have been confounded. Because profiling used bulk unsorted PBMCs, naive and antigen-experienced compartments could not be compared conclusively. Compared with the aged group, the long-lived group had more naive CD4+ T cells, fewer expanded clones and increased TCR diversity, suggesting age selection. There was a strong correlation between observed TCR beta diversity and the percentage of naive T cells measured by flow cytometry. Total diversity estimates from one million sequenced T cells were considered lower bounds and underestimates. As age increased, observed TCR beta diversity per million T cells dropped in a roughly linear way, and a significant reduction was already evident by age 40.

The sample comprised blood. The clonotype comes from a woman aged 60 to 75 in good health.

The CDR3 has the sequence CASRAGAADTQYF. The DNA sequence reads TGTGCCAGCAGGGCGGGGGCCGCAGATACGCAGTATTTT. This chain is built from TRBV7-9 and TRBJ2-3; 7 matching bases give a weak D call of TRBD2. CDR1 is given as SEHNR and CDR2 as FQNEAQ, both from the germline V gene (reference sequence). The CDR3 spans 13 residues, from the cysteine through the phenylalanine. Only the CDR3 part of the read is kept: 39 bases, read in frame from the first base. V gives up 6 bases and J gives up 4 bases, and the segment between their germline ends measures 11 bases. Supplemented by the reference TRBV7-9 and TRBJ2-3 proteins around the CDR3, the complete variable domain is DTGVSQNPRHKITKRGQNVTFRCDPISEHNRLYWYRQTLGQGPEFLTYFQNEAQLEKSRLLSDRFSAERPKGSFSTLEIQRTEQGDSAMYLCASRAGAADTQYFGPGTRLTVL.